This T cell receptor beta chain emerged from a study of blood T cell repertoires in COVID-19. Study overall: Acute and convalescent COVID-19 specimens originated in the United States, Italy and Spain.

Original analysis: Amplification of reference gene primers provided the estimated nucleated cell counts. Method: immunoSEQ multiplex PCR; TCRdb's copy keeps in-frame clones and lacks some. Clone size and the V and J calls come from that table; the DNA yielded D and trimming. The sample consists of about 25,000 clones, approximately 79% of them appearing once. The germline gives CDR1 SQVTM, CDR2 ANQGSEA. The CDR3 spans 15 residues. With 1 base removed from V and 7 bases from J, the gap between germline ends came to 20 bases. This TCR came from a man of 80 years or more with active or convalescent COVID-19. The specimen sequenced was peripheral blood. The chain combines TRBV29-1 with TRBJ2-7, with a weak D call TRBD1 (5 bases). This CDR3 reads CSVEVLGAESGEQYF. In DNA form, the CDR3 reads TGCAGCGTTGAAGTTCTAGGGGCGGAATCTGGGGAGCAGTACTTC.